This T cell receptor (beta chain) was sequenced for a study of shared clonotypes between healthy human individuals. Study-level results: Naive subsets, compared against memory subsets, generally had larger estimated richness values. It was only blood that was sampled, and tissue repertoires likely differ. Across a few donors, naive CD4 shared roughly 5%, naive CD8 more than 3%, memory CD4 approximately 2.5%, memory CD8 over 0.3%.

Comments on this clone: Its antigen is unknown. Other DNA sequences in the sample encode the same CDR3.

Sequencing used immunoSEQ multiplex PCR; TCRdb keeps in-frame clones, though not all of them. Seen here are approximately 2.4 million clones, nearly 97% observed once, and the top ten hold roughly 0.13%. Germline V CDR1 and CDR2: SGHRS, YFSETQ. Trimming pared 4 bases from V and 0 bases from J, leaving 12 bases between. The CDR3 is made up of 15 amino acids. CD45RA+ naive and CD45RA-negative memory subsets were separated from CD4+ cells. The origin of this receptor is a man aged 18 to 29 in good health. What was sequenced was naive CD4+ T cells sorted from blood. Subset: CD45RA+ positively selected. The chain is built from TRBV5-1 and TRBJ2-3; a weak D match, TRBD1 (6 bases). The CDR3 DNA reads as TGCGCCAGCAGCCTGGACAGAGCTAGCACAGATACGCAGTATTTT. Translation: CASSLDRASTDTQYF.